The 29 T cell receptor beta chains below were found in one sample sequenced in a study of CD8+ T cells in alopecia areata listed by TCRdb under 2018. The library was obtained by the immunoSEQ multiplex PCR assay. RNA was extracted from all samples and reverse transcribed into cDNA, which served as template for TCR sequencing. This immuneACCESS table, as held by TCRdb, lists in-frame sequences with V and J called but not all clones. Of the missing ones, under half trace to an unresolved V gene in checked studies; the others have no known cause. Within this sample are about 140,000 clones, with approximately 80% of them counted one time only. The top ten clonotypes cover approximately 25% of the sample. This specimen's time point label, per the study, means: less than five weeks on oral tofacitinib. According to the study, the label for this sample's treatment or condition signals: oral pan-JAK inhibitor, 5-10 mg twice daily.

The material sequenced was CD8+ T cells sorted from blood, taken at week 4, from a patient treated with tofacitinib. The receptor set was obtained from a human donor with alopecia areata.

This chain's CDR3 is CAWSLHAEEYF. DNA for the CDR3: TGTGCCTGGAGTCTTCACGCCGAGGAGTACTTC. The rearrangement uses TRBV30 and TRBJ2-5, with D unresolved. CDR3 length: 11 amino acids. Germline CDR1 is GTSNPN and CDR2 is SVGIG (reference sequence). Trimming stripped 2 bases from V and 12 bases from J, with 13 bases between.

CDR3 region: CASSDYGGNEQFF. CDR3 DNA sequence: TGCGCCAGCAGCGACTATGGGGGGAATGAGCAGTTCTTC. This chain connects TRBV5-1 to TRBJ2-1, with D possibly matching TRBD2 (6 bases). CDR1 and CDR2 (germline): SGHRS, YFSETQ. CDR3 size: 13 residues. V was cut by 4 bases and J by 7 bases, with 12 bases left in between.

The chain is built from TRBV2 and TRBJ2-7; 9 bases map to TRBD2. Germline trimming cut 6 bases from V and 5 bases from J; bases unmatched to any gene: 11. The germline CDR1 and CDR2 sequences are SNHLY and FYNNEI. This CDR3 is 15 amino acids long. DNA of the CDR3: TGTGCCAGCAGAGACATAGCGGGGGTCCTGGACGAGCAGTACTTC. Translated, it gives CASRDIAGVLDEQYF. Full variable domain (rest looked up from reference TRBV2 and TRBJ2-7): EPEVTQTPSHQVTQMGQEVILRCVPISNHLYFYWYRQILGQKVEFLVSFYNNEISEKSEIFDDQFSVERPDGSNFTLKIRSTKLEDSAMYFCASRDIAGVLDEQYFGPGTRLTVT.

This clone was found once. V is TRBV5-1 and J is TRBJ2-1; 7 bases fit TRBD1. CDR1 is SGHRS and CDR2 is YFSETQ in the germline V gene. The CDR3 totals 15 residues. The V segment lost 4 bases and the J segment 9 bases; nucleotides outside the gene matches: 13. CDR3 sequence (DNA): TGCGCCAGCAGCAATATTCAGGGGGTTTCAAGTGAGCAGTTCTTC. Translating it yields CASSNIQGVSSEQFF.

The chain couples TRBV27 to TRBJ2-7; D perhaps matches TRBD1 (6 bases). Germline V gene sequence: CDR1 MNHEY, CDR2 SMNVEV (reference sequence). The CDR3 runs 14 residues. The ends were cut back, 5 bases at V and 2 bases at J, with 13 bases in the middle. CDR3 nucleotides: TGTGCCAGCAGTCCCTATCAGGGGACCTACGAGCAGTACTTC. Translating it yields CASSPYQGTYEQYF.

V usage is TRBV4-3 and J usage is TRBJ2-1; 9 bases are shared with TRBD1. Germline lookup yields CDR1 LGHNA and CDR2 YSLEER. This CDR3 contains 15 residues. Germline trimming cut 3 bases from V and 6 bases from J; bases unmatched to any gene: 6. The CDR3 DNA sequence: TGCGCCAGCAGCCAGGGACAGGGCCGAAGCAATGAGCAGTTCTTC. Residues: CASSQGQGRSNEQFF.

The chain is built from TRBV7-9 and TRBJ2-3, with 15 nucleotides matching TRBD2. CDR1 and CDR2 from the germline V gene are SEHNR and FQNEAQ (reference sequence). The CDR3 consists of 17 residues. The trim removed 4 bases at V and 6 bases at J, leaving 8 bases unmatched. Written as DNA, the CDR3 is TGTGCCAGCAGCTACCGGACTAGCGGGGGGGCGCGGGATACGCAGTATTTT. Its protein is CASSYRTSGGARDTQYF.

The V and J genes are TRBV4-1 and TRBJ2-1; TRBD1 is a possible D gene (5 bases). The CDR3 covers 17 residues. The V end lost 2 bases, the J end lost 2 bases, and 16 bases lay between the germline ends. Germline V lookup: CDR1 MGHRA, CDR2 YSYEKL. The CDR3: CASSQIQGSDPYNEQFF. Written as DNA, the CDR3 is TGCGCCAGCAGCCAAATCCAGGGATCGGACCCCTACAATGAGCAGTTCTTC.

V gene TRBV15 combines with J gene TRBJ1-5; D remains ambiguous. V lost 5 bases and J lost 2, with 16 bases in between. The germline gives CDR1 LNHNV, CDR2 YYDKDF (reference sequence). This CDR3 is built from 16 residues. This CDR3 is CATSGTRHSGNQPQHF. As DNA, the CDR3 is TGTGCCACCAGCGGAACTCGACATTCGGGCAATCAGCCCCAGCATTTT.

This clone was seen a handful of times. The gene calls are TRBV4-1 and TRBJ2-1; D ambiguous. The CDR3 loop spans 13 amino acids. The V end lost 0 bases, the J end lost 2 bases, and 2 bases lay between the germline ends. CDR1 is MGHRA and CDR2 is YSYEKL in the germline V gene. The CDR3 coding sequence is TGCGCCAGCAGCCAAGATCCCTACAATGAGCAGTTCTTC. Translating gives CASSQDPYNEQFF.

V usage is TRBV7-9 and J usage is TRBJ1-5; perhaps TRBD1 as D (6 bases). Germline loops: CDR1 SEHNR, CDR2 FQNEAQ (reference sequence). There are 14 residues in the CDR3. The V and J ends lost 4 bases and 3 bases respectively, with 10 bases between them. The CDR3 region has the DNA TGTGCCAGCAGCTCTACAGGGAACAATCAGCCCCAGCATTTT. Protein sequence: CASSSTGNNQPQHF.

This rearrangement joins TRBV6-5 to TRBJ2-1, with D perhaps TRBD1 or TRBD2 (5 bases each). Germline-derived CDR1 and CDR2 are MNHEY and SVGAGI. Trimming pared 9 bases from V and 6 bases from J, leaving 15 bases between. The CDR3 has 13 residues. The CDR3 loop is CASWMGVGNEQFF. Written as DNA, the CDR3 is TGTGCCAGTTGGATGGGGGTAGGCAATGAGCAGTTCTTC.

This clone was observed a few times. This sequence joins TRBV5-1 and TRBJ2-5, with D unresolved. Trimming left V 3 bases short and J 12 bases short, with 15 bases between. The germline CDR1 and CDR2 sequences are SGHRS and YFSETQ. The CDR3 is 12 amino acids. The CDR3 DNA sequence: TGCGCCAGCAGCTCGGACGACCCGGCGGAGTACTTC. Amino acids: CASSSDDPAEYF.

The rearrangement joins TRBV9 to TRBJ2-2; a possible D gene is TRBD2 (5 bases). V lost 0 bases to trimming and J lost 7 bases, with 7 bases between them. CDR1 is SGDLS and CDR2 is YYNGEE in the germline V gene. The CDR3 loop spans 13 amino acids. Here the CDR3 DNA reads TGTGCCAGCAGCGTAGATGGGAGCGGGGAGCTGTTTTTT. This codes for CASSVDGSGELFF.

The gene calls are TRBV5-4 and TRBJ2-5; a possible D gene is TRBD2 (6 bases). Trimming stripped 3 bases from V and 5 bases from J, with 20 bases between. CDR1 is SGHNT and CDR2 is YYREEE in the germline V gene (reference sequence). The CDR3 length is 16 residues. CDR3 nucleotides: TGTGCCAGCAGCTCGAACGGAGGGGAGCGGGCGGAGACCCAGTACTTC. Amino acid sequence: CASSSNGGERAETQYF.

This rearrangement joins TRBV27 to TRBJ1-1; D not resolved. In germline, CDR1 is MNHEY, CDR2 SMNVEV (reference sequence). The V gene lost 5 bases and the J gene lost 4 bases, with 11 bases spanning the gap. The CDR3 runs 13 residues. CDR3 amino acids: CASSPGLFTEAFF. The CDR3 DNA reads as TGTGCCAGCAGTCCCGGGCTTTTCACTGAAGCTTTCTTT.

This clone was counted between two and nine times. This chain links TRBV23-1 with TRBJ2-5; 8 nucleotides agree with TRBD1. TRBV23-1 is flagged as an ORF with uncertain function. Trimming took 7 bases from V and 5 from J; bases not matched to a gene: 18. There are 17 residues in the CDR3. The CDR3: CASTPEVPGQAHETQYF. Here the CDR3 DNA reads TGCGCCAGCACCCCCGAGGTCCCGGGACAGGCCCATGAGACCCAGTACTTC.

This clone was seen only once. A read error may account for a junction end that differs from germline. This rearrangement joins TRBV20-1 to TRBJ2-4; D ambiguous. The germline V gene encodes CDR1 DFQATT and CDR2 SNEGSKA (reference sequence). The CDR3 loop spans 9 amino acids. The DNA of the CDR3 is TGCAGTGCTAGTTGGCTAGTTCGATTC. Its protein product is CSASWLVRF.

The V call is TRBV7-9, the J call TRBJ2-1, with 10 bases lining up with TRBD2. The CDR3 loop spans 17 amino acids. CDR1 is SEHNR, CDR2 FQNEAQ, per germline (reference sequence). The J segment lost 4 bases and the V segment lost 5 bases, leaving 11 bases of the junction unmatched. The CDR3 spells CASSGLSGGASYNEQFF. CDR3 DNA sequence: TGTGCCAGCAGCGGTCTAAGCGGGGGGGCCTCATACAATGAGCAGTTCTTC.

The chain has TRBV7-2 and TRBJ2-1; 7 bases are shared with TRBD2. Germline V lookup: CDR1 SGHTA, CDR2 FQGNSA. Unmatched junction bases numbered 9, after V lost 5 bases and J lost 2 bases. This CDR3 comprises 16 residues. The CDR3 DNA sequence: TGTGCCAGCAGCCCGGCGCTGGGGGGGGCCTACAATGAGCAGTTCTTC. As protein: CASSPALGGAYNEQFF.

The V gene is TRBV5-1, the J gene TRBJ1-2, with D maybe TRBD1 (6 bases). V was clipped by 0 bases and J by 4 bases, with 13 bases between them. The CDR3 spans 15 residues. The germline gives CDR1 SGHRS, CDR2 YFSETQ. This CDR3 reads CASSLDSGTIYGYTF. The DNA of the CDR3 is TGCGCCAGCAGCTTGGATTCGGGGACAATCTATGGCTACACCTTC.

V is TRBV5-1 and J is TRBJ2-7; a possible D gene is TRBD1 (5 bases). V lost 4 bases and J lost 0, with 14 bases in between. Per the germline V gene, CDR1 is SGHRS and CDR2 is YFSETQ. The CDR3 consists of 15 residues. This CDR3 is CASSPFDSTSYEQYF. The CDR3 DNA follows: TGCGCCAGCAGCCCCTTCGACAGTACCTCCTACGAGCAGTACTTC.

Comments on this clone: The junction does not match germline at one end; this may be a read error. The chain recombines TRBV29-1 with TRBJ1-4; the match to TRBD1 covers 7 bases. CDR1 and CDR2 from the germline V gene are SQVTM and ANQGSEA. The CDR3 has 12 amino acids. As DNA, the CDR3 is TGTACTCCGGGACAGTCTAATGAAAAACTGTTTTTT. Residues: CTPGQSNEKLFF.

CDR3 amino acids: CASSIGHSYEQYF. In DNA, the CDR3 is TGTGCCAGTAGTATAGGTCATTCCTACGAGCAGTACTTC. The chain combines TRBV19 with TRBJ2-7, with D unresolved. The CDR3 has 13 residues. Germline V gene data show CDR1 as LNHDA and CDR2 as SQIVND (reference sequence). The V gene lost 1 base and the J gene lost 1 base, with 5 bases spanning the gap.

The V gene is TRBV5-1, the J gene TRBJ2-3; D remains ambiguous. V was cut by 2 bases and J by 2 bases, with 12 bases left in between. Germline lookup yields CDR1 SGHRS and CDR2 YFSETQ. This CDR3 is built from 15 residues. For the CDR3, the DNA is TGCGCCAGCAGCTTCGGATCCTCCCCCACAGATACGCAGTATTTT. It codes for CASSFGSSPTDTQYF.

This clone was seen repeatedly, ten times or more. The CDR3 loop is CASNRGLSGTDTQYF. The DNA for the CDR3 is TGTGCCAGCAACCGGGGACTCTCGGGCACAGATACGCAGTATTTT. The V call is TRBV27, the J call TRBJ2-3; a possible D gene is TRBD2 (6 bases). V was pared by 7 bases and J by 1 base, with 15 bases between. Looked up from germline, CDR1 is MNHEY and CDR2 is SMNVEV (reference sequence). The CDR3 sequence is 15 residues long.

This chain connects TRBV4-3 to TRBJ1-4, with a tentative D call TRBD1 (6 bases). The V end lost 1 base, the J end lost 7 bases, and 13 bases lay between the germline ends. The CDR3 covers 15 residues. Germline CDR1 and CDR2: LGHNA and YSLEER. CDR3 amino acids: CASSQGGRGIEKLFF. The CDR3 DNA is TGCGCCAGCAGCCAAGGAGGCAGGGGAATTGAAAAACTGTTTTTT.

The CDR3 loop is CASSLPLTYEQYF. CDR3 nucleotide sequence: TGTGCCAGCAGCCTCCCCCTAACCTACGAGCAGTACTTC. The chain joins TRBV7-9 to TRBJ2-7; D gene uncertain. The V gene lost 5 bases and the J gene lost 2 bases, with 10 bases spanning the gap. CDR1 SEHNR and CDR2 FQNEAQ come from the germline V gene (reference sequence). The length of the CDR3 is 13 residues.

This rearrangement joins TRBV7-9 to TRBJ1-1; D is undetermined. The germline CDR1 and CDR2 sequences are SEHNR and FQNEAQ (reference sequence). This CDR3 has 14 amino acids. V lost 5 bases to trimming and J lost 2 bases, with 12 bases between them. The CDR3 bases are TGTGCCAGCAGCCCGAGGACCGACAACACTGAAGCTTTCTTT. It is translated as CASSPRTDNTEAFF.